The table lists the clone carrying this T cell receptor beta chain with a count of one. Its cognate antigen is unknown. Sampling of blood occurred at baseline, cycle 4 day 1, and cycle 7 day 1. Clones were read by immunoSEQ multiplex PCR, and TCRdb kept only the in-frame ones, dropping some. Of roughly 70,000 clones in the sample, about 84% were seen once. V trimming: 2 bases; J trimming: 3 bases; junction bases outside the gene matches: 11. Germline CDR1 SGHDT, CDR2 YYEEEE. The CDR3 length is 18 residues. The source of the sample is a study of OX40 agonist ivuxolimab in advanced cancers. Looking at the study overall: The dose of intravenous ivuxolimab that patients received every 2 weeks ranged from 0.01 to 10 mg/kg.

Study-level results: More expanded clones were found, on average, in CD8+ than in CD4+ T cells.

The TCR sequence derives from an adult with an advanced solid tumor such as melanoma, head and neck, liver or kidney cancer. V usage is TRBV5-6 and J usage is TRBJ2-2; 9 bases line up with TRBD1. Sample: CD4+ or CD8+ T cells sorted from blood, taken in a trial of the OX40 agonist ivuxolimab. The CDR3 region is CASSLPGTGLFYTGELFF. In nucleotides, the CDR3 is TGTGCCAGCAGCTTACCCGGGACAGGGTTGTTTTACACCGGGGAGCTGTTTTTT.